This TCR beta chain was identified during a study of T cells after posttransplantation cyclophosphamide. Overall study results and limits: Recipient CMV seropositivity and CMV reactivation strongly tracked TRB clonality. Later post-transplant blood repertoires were often dominated by donor CD8+ memory clones. Skin or GI-infiltrating T cells shared few TRB sequences with blood.

TCRdb's table, derived via immunoSEQ multiplex PCR, lists solely in-frame clones and lacks some. The sample consists of roughly 4,000 clones, about 79% of them appearing once. This clone has only one observation. The antigen remains undetermined. Treatment was busulfan-fludarabine conditioning, a marrow graft, and cyclophosphamide on days +3 and +4. Here the sequenced sample was PBMCs, taken after allogeneic stem cell transplant with posttransplant cyclophosphamide. The source is a male patient aged 35 to 55 who received an allogeneic stem cell transplant from a related donor, was CMV-positive, and had acute and chronic GVHD. T cells may partly derive from the graft donor.

CDR3 DNA sequence: TGCGCCAGCGTCCCCGGACTAGCGGGACCTGAGGGGTACAATGAGCAGTTCTTC. Encoded protein: CASVPGLAGPEGYNEQFF. The chain links TRBV5-1 to TRBJ2-1, with TRBD2 matching 12 bases. CDR3 length: 18 residues. Looked up from germline, CDR1 is SGHRS and CDR2 is YFSETQ. V was clipped by 7 bases and J by 4 bases; unmatched bases: 15.